The 13 T cell receptor beta chains reported below all come from one sample, sequenced in a study of blood T cells in healthy people across ages. Sample-barcoded 5' priming and a J-beta primer mix drove a second PCR of about 7 to 11 cycles. MiXCR, run by TCRdb on the 5' RACE reads, gives a single entry per CDR3 protein. Of 1.5 million to 2 million distinct CDR3 sequences in the sample, 25% to 30% were seen once. Sequencing was carried out using blood. The source is a woman aged 25 to 39 in good health.

This clonotype appeared many times. The gene calls are TRBV2 and TRBJ2-7, with 9 positions matching TRBD1. CDR1 is SNHLY and CDR2 is FYNNEI in the germline V gene. This CDR3 has 12 amino acids. V was clipped by 4 bases and J by 6 bases; unmatched bases: 1. CDR3 coding DNA: TGTGCCAGCAGTGCGGACAGGGGCGAGCAGTACTTC. This sequence encodes CASSADRGEQYF.

This clonotype was seen only a few times. The chain has TRBV3-1 and TRBJ1-1; possibly TRBD1 for D (5 bases). The CDR3 has 12 residues. CDR1 LGHDT and CDR2 YNNKEL come from the germline V gene (reference sequence). The V end was cut by 2 bases, the J end by 7 bases, with 8 bases between. For the CDR3, the DNA is TGTGCCAGCAGCCAAACAGGCGTTGAAGCTTTCTTT. Its translation: CASSQTGVEAFF.

Note on this clonotype: Possible read error: a much larger clone is one base away. This chain links TRBV12-3 or TRBV12-4 with TRBJ2-6; D is unresolved. Trimming removed 6 bases at V and 2 bases at J, with 8 bases between. The CDR3 sequence is 14 residues long. The CDR3 reads CASRLTAGANVLTF. Written as DNA, the CDR3 is TGTGCCAGCAGGTTAACGGCTGGGGCCAACGTCCTGACTTTC.

The CDR3, as DNA: TGCGCCAGCAGCTTGGTTCCAGCGGGGACAGATACGCAGTATTTT. As protein: CASSLVPAGTDTQYF. This rearrangement joins TRBV5-1 to TRBJ2-3; 7 positions agree with TRBD2. Per germline, CDR1 SGHRS and CDR2 YFSETQ. The junction had 4 bases not matched to a gene; V was cut back by 0 bases and J by 3 bases. The CDR3 sequence is 15 residues long.

The V gene is TRBV9, the J gene TRBJ2-5, with TRBD2 matching 7 bases. The germline V gene encodes CDR1 SGDLS and CDR2 YYNGEE. V was clipped by 3 bases and J by 2 bases; unmatched bases: 4. This CDR3 has 14 residues. CDR3 amino acids: CASSGGGEQETQYF. The DNA of the CDR3 is TGTGCCAGCAGCGGGGGAGGGGAACAAGAGACCCAGTACTTC.

This sequence joins TRBV5-1 and TRBJ2-5, with D possibly called TRBD1 or TRBD2 (5 bases each). The DNA end is more similar to TRBJ2-7, so the J call may be wrong. This CDR3 region has 15 residues. The germline gives CDR1 SGHRS, CDR2 YFSETQ. CDR3 in DNA: TGCGCCAGCAGCTTGGGTAAAGGGACCCCTGGCGAGCAGTACTTC. Translated: CASSLGKGTPGEQYF.

The DNA for the CDR3 is TGTGCCATGGCCGAGTGGGAGAGCTCCTACGAGCAGTACTTC. This gives the protein CAMAEWESSYEQYF. V and J are TRBV10-3 and TRBJ2-7, with D maybe TRBD2 (5 bases). The V and J ends lost 9 bases and 0 bases respectively, with 15 bases between them. The CDR3 is made up of 14 amino acids. Germline V lookup: CDR1 ENHRY, CDR2 SYGVKD.

The J gene is TRBJ1-2, the V gene TRBV12-3 or TRBV12-4; 8 positions agree with TRBD1. CDR3 size: 15 residues. The junction had 11 bases not matched to a gene; V was cut back by 5 bases and J by 6 bases. CDR3 in amino acids: CASSLIPTGADGYTF. The CDR3 region has the DNA TGTGCCAGCAGTCTCATTCCGACAGGGGCGGATGGCTACACCTTC.

The chain is built from TRBV9 and TRBJ2-1; TRBD2 aligns across 7 bases. Trimming at V came to 0 bases and at J to 8 bases, leaving 8 bases not matched to a gene. Germline CDR1 and CDR2: SGDLS and YYNGEE. The CDR3 extends over 15 amino acids. The DNA of the CDR3 is TGTGCCAGCAGCGTAGTGGGACTATCCTCGGATGAGCAGTTCTTC. The encoded protein is CASSVVGLSSDEQFF.

This clonotype was seen more than once but under ten times. The genes are TRBV12-5 and TRBJ2-5; D gene uncertain. The CDR3 contains 13 residues. Germline-derived CDR1 and CDR2 are LGHNT and FRNRAP. V lost 4 bases and J lost 4, with 10 bases in between. CDR3 residues: CASGSPYGETQYF. For the CDR3, the DNA is TGTGCTAGTGGTTCTCCCTACGGAGAGACCCAGTACTTC.

The gene calls are TRBV25-1 and TRBJ1-5; perhaps TRBD1 as D (5 bases). Germline V CDR1 and CDR2: MGHDK, SYGVNS. The CDR3 is made up of 14 amino acids. Trimming stripped 2 bases from V and 5 bases from J, with 10 bases between. In DNA, the CDR3 is TGTGCCAGCAGTGAACGCCAGGGACATCAGCCCCAGCATTTT. Amino acids: CASSERQGHQPQHF.

In its sample, this clonotype was seen a few times. This rearrangement joins TRBV5-1 to TRBJ1-5, with D uncertain. Per germline, CDR1 SGHRS and CDR2 YFSETQ. The CDR3 is 14 residues long. Between the trimmed V and J ends, which lost 0 bases and 7 bases, there was a span of 11 bases. CDR3 bases: TGCGCCAGCAGCTTGGTTGCGGACGGCCAGCCCCAGCATTTT. It specifies CASSLVADGQPQHF.

A remark on this clonotype: One end of the junction varies from germline; a read error may be responsible. This rearrangement joins TRBV27 to TRBJ2-7; D is uncertain. The J call may be faulty, since TRBJ2-5 better matches the DNA end. CDR1 MNHEY and CDR2 SMNVEV come from the germline V gene (reference sequence). The CDR3 sequence is 12 residues long. The CDR3 DNA reads as TGTGTCAGCAGTCCCTCAGGAGAGACCCAGTACTTC. Its translation is CVSSPSGETQYF.